This is a list of T cell receptor beta chains from one sample in a study of blood T cell repertoires in COVID-19. Only in-frame clones appear in the TCRdb table, and some are missing; sequencing was by immunoSEQ multiplex PCR. The repertoire holds under 250,000 clones, with 70% to 90% as singletons. The sample consisted of peripheral blood. These TCRs come from a man older than 75 with acute or convalescent COVID-19. Both conserved end residues are trimmed from each CDR3. Clone size is shown for a subset of rows, as once, few, many or a class of expanded clone.

CDR3	size	V	J
ASSSTGLAGGPTGELF	-	TRBV7-2	TRBJ2-2
ASSPGHPNTEAF	-	TRBV18	TRBJ1-1
ASSLGARGYT	-	TRBV19	TRBJ1-2
ASSLGLAGASGELF	-	TRBV7-7	TRBJ2-2
ASSLRQTNTEAF	once	TRBV6-5	TRBJ1-1
ASSDSGLAGTNEQF	-	TRBV6-2/TRBV6-3	TRBJ2-1
ASSIGLPYYEQY	-	TRBV19	TRBJ2-7
ASSQELAGVPDTQY	-	TRBV3-1/TRBV3-2	TRBJ2-3
ASSGQGGARGEQF	-	TRBV4-1	TRBJ2-1
ASSFPLLRGSGELF	-	TRBV7-2	TRBJ2-2
ASSLRPSGTGGRETQY	once	TRBV7-8	TRBJ2-5
AVSGGTNYGYT	-	TRBV12-3/TRBV12-4	TRBJ1-2
ASSPGQGWAYEQY	-	TRBV11-2	TRBJ2-7
ASSYGPGATNEKLF	once	TRBV6-2/TRBV6-3	TRBJ1-4
ASRKTGVSYEQY	-	TRBV28	TRBJ2-7
ASSRVGRTEAF	few	TRBV7-2	TRBJ1-1
ASSLAISTGELF	-	TRBV7-2	TRBJ2-2
ASSLNGGLLNTEAF	-	TRBV19	TRBJ1-1
ASSQDPGQPQH	-	TRBV4-3	TRBJ1-5
ASRRGPNTEAF	-	TRBV6-5	TRBJ1-1
ASSARQGGVKNIQY	-	TRBV9	TRBJ2-4
ASSLAPGQSSGANVLT	-	TRBV7-2	TRBJ2-6
SIGRRGNEQF	-	TRBV29-1	TRBJ2-1
ASSQNKGQGNTEAF	-	TRBV7-8	TRBJ1-1
ASSTTWTGATEAF	-	TRBV19	TRBJ1-1
ASSERSSNQPQH	-	TRBV2	TRBJ1-5
ASSQDQGDGYGYT	-	TRBV3-1/TRBV3-2	TRBJ1-2
ASSRMTGVTEAF	-	TRBV5-8	TRBJ1-1
ASSSPSGGAGDTQY	few	TRBV27	TRBJ2-3
ASSSRQNRGYT	-	TRBV9	TRBJ1-2
ASSGLAGPGGELF	-	TRBV5-1	TRBJ2-2
ASSPQDSEAF	-	TRBV18	TRBJ1-1
ASSFFGSRMNTEAF	once	TRBV7-2	TRBJ1-1
ASSIDLPTGGYHGYT	-	TRBV19	TRBJ1-2
ASSPGWQGREKLF	once	TRBV5-1	TRBJ1-4
SVDRLAGGPNEQF	-	TRBV29-1	TRBJ2-1
ASSLRTGRQPQH	-	TRBV4-2	TRBJ1-5
ASSNRKSENTEAF	once	TRBV18	TRBJ1-1
ASTRTSDYNEQF	-	TRBV6-5	TRBJ2-1
ASSNDKIGGEQY	-	TRBV5-1	TRBJ2-7
ASSTTQGAGYEQY	-	TRBV7-2	TRBJ2-7
ASSHRAGSTGELF	-	TRBV3-1/TRBV3-2	TRBJ2-2
ASSEEGESYNEQF	-	TRBV2	TRBJ2-1
ASSSGQGHEQY	-	TRBV7-9	TRBJ2-7
ASNHPRNEQF	-	TRBV9	TRBJ2-1
ASMGTTNTGELF	-	TRBV19	TRBJ2-2
ASGWAYEQY	-	TRBV3-1/TRBV3-2	TRBJ2-7
ASSYSLAGRFSNEQF	-	TRBV6-2/TRBV6-3	TRBJ2-1
ASSYGGGGPKAQF	-	TRBV6-5	TRBJ2-1
ASSFAGADTQY	-	TRBV7-2	TRBJ2-3
ASSPRWGGSSNTQY	-	TRBV3-1/TRBV3-2	TRBJ2-3
ASSQEALAGYNEQF	-	TRBV3-1/TRBV3-2	TRBJ2-1
ASSSLRDRGAEKLF	-	TRBV5-6	TRBJ1-4
ASSLQRDRGRYGYT	-	TRBV27	TRBJ1-2
ASSQGHGTEVLNEQF	-	TRBV4-2	TRBJ2-1